The clone carrying this TCR beta chain was observed at least ten times. The data stem from a study of T-cell reconstitution after alpha-beta-depleted transplantation in children. Researchers prepared the TCRbeta library using unique molecular identifiers, the study reports. TCRdb used MiXCR to reprocess the PCR reads, holding one entry per CDR3 protein. This table holds 200,000 to 250,000 distinct CDR3 sequences, 9.7% found once. The CDR3 runs 14 residues. V lost 1 base, J lost 4 bases, and 5 bases stayed unmatched. Germline V gives CDR1 DFQATT, CDR2 SNEGSKA (reference sequence). The origin of this receptor is a human donor who donated a stem cell graft to a child with SCID. The specimen was PBMCs from the stem cell graft donor, collected from the stem cell graft. The J gene is TRBJ2-7, the V gene TRBV20-1, with 9 bases lining up with TRBD1. CDR3 DNA sequence: TGCAGTGCTAGAGTGGGAGGGACAGGGTACGAGCAGTACTTC. Encoded protein: CSARVGGTGYEQYF.